Below, one T cell receptor (beta chain) is given with its context. Measured with immunoSEQ multiplex PCR; TCRdb has only the in-frame clones, and not every one. The sample yields about 65,000 clones, roughly 87% seen once. These data belong to a study of OX40 agonist ivuxolimab in advanced cancers. The CDR3 consists of 15 residues. Germline V lookup: CDR1 SNHLY, CDR2 FYNNEI. Trimming shortened V by 2 bases and J by 1 base, and 11 bases separated the two germline ends. The material sequenced was CD4+ or CD8+ T cells sorted from blood, taken in a trial of the OX40 agonist ivuxolimab. This sequence joins TRBV2 and TRBJ1-2; the D is unclear. The clonotype originates from an adult with an advanced solid tumor such as melanoma, head and neck, liver or kidney cancer. CDR3 in amino acids: CASSELRVFNYGYTF. CDR3 nucleotides: TGTGCCAGCAGTGAATTGCGGGTTTTTAACTATGGCTACACCTTC.